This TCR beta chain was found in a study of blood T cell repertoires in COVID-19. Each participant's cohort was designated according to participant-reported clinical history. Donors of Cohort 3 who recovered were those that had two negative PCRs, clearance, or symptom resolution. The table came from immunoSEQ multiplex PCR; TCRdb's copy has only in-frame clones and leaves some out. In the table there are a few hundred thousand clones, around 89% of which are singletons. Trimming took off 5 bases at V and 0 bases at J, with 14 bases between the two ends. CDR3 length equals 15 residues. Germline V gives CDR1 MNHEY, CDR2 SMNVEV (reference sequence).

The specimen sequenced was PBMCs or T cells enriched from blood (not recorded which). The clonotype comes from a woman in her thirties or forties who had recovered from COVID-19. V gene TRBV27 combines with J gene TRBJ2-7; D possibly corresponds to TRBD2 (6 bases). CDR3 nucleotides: TGTGCCAGCAGTGCGGAGGGACGGAGCTCCTACGAGCAGTACTTC. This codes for CASSAEGRSSYEQYF.